This TCR beta chain was sequenced for a study of blood T cells in healthy people across ages. V shed 6 bases and J 10 bases; nucleotides not matched to a gene: 17. CDR3 length equals 15 residues. Germline CDR1 MNHEY, CDR2 SVGEGT. The study, taken as a whole, reports: In older individuals, TCR beta diversity per million T cells was lower, falling roughly linearly with age.

Using a J-beta primer mix together with a sample-barcoded 5' primer, a second PCR was run for roughly 7 to 12 cycles. MiXCR, applied by TCRdb to the 5' RACE reads, yields one record per CDR3 protein. The sample records roughly 550,000 distinct CDR3 sequences, approximately 25% being singletons. In its sample, this clonotype was seen once. The antigen is not known. This same sample was also part of a study on T cells of mothers and their children. From that report: The study found slightly higher but non-significant overlap in related versus unrelated mother-child pairs.

The V call is TRBV6-2 or TRBV6-3, the J call TRBJ1-2, with 7 bases lining up with TRBD1. Material for sequencing was blood. This clonotype originated in a boy aged 5-17 years in good health. The CDR3 DNA follows: TGTGCCAGCAGCACCTTACAGGGGTCTGGCTGGGACTACACCTTC. As protein: CASSTLQGSGWDYTF.